One and the same sample provided the 32 T cell receptor beta chains below, sequenced in a study of technical replicates of blood from a few donors. Here immunoSEQ multiplex PCR was the method, and the copy in TCRdb shows in-frame clones only, minus some. The sample has roughly 79,000 clones; 90% to 97% are singletons. The material sequenced was T cells isolated from PBMCs. The receptors stem from a human donor in good health.

CDR3 DNA: TGTGCCAGCAGTGGGACGGGGCAGCCCCAGCATTTT. Its protein product is CASSGTGQPQHF. The rearrangement joins TRBV2 to TRBJ1-5; D remains ambiguous. The CDR3 extends over 12 amino acids. The V and J ends lost 4 bases and 7 bases respectively, with 8 bases between them. Germline V gene data show CDR1 as SNHLY and CDR2 as FYNNEI. Complete variable domain (other parts from reference TRBV2 and TRBJ1-5): EPEVTQTPSHQVTQMGQEVILRCVPISNHLYFYWYRQILGQKVEFLVSFYNNEISEKSEIFDDQFSVERPDGSNFTLKIRSTKLEDSAMYFCASSGTGQPQHFGDGTRLSIL.

CDR3 coding DNA: TGTGCCGGAGGACTGCGATACAATGAGCAGTTCTTC. It yields the protein CAGGLRYNEQFF. This chain links TRBV2 with TRBJ2-1; a weak D match, TRBD2 (5 bases). The germline gives CDR1 SNHLY, CDR2 FYNNEI. Trimming removed 11 bases from V and 4 bases from J, with 12 bases in between. The CDR3 runs 12 residues.

The chain is built from TRBV6-1 and TRBJ1-3; 7 bases are a match to TRBD1. This CDR3 has 14 amino acids. Germline CDR1 and CDR2: MNHNS and SASEGT. J gave up 4 bases and V 4 bases, and 4 bases lay outside the gene matches. This CDR3 reads CASSATTGGNTIYF. The CDR3, as DNA: TGTGCCAGCAGTGCAACGACAGGGGGAAACACCATATATTTT.

The J gene is TRBJ1-1, the V gene TRBV11-3, with TRBD1 matching over 7 bases. CDR3 length: 15 residues. Germline V lookup: CDR1 SGHNT, CDR2 YENEEA. V was clipped by 2 bases and J by 4 bases; unmatched bases: 7. This CDR3 is CASSLPGTALTEAFF. CDR3 bases: TGTGCCAGCAGCTTACCTGGGACAGCTCTCACTGAAGCTTTCTTT.

J is TRBJ1-1 and V is TRBV7-6, with D unresolved. V was trimmed by 5 bases and J by 1 base, leaving 14 bases between them. The CDR3 extends over 15 amino acids. Germline CDR1 reads SGHVS; CDR2 reads FNYEAQ. The CDR3 reads CASSPEGKGNTEAFF. The CDR3 DNA reads TGTGCCAGCAGCCCCGAGGGTAAGGGGAACACTGAAGCTTTCTTT.

The rearrangement joins TRBV7-7 to TRBJ2-1; perhaps TRBD1 as D (6 bases). With 5 bases removed from V and 4 bases from J, the gap between germline ends came to 15 bases. CDR1 is SSHAT, CDR2 FNYEAQ, per germline (reference sequence). The CDR3 consists of 15 residues. CDR3 coding DNA: TGTGCCAGCAGCGCCGGACAGACCCCTTACAATGAGCAGTTCTTC. This sequence encodes CASSAGQTPYNEQFF.

The chain employs TRBV27 and TRBJ1-5, with a possible D match to TRBD1 (6 bases). Germline V CDR1 and CDR2: MNHEY, SMNVEV (reference sequence). The CDR3 sequence is 16 residues long. With 5 bases removed from V and 0 bases from J, the gap between germline ends came to 14 bases. The CDR3 region has the DNA TGTGCCAGCAGTCCCTCTACAGGGTATAGCAATCAGCCCCAGCATTTT. Amino acid sequence: CASSPSTGYSNQPQHF.

This chain connects TRBV30 to TRBJ1-3, with D uncertain. V lost 2 bases, J lost 6 bases, and 14 bases lay in between. The germline V gene encodes CDR1 GTSNPN and CDR2 SVGIG (reference sequence). The CDR3 contains 14 residues. CDR3 amino acids: CAWSSRAVENTIYF. In nucleotides, the CDR3 is TGTGCCTGGAGTAGTAGAGCGGTCGAAAACACCATATATTTT.

The chain joins TRBV28 to TRBJ2-7; a possible D gene is TRBD2 (5 bases). Germline V gene lookup returns CDR1 MDHEN and CDR2 SYDVKM. The CDR3 totals 14 residues. The V end was cut by 3 bases, the J end by 4 bases, with 13 bases between. The CDR3 here is CASSFTGSGYEQYF. The CDR3, as DNA: TGTGCCAGCAGTTTTACGGGGTCTGGTTACGAGCAGTACTTC.

This sequence joins TRBV5-4 and TRBJ1-5, with 12 bases aligning to TRBD1. The V gene's germline CDR1 is SGHNT and CDR2 YYREEE (reference sequence). J lost 8 bases, V lost 4 bases, and 13 bases had no gene match. This CDR3 spans 17 amino acids. This CDR3 reads CASSLGTGGIPIEPQHF. The CDR3 DNA sequence: TGTGCCAGCAGCCTAGGGACAGGGGGCATCCCTATCGAGCCCCAGCATTTT.

The rearrangement joins TRBV9 to TRBJ2-3; D not resolved. The CDR3 runs 16 residues. The germline V gene encodes CDR1 SGDLS and CDR2 YYNGEE. The ends were cut back, 0 bases at V and 3 bases at J, with 14 bases in the middle. The CDR3 loop is CASSVVQSLWTDTQYF. DNA of the CDR3: TGTGCCAGCAGCGTAGTTCAGTCGTTGTGGACAGATACGCAGTATTTT.

The chain recombines TRBV30 with TRBJ2-5, with TRBD2 identical over 8 bases. V was clipped by 3 bases and J by 4 bases; unmatched bases: 7. Germline values: CDR1 GTSNPN, CDR2 SVGIG (reference sequence). The length of the CDR3 is 14 residues. The CDR3, as DNA: TGTGCCTGGAGCCCCGGGGGGGGAGGAGAGACCCAGTACTTC. This gives the protein CAWSPGGGGETQYF.

CDR3 nucleotide sequence: TGTGCCAGCAACCCAGGGCTCCTCGGCAATGAGCAGTTCTTC. This encodes CASNPGLLGNEQFF. The rearrangement joins TRBV2 to TRBJ2-1, with D possibly TRBD1 on 5 matching bases. From germline, CDR1 is SNHLY and CDR2 FYNNEI. This CDR3 is 14 amino acids long. Trimming pared 7 bases from V and 6 bases from J, leaving 16 bases between.

This chain connects TRBV13 to TRBJ2-2, with 11 bases aligning to TRBD2. V lost 5 bases, J lost 3 bases, and 5 bases stayed unmatched. The CDR3 loop spans 16 amino acids. The germline CDR1 and CDR2 sequences are PRHDT and FYEKMQ (reference sequence). CDR3 nucleotide sequence: TGTGCCAGCAGCCCTGGGACTAGCGGCCACACCGGGGAGCTGTTTTTT. Amino acids: CASSPGTSGHTGELFF.

The chain is built from TRBV19 and TRBJ2-3, with D perhaps TRBD2 (6 bases). This CDR3 spans 15 amino acids. Germline lookup yields CDR1 LNHDA and CDR2 SQIVND (reference sequence). Deletions cut 4 bases from V and 4 bases from J, with 15 bases between. The CDR3 reads CASSRRDKGPDTQYF. The CDR3 DNA reads TGTGCCAGTAGTAGGCGGGATAAAGGGCCAGATACGCAGTATTTT.

The genes are TRBV7-9 and TRBJ2-3; D may be TRBD2 (6 bases). The germline CDR1 and CDR2 sequences are SEHNR and FQNEAQ (reference sequence). V lost 5 bases and J 0 bases, leaving 12 bases between the germline ends. CDR3 size: 15 residues. CDR3: CASSPPGVSTDTQYF. In nucleotides, the CDR3 is TGTGCCAGCAGCCCCCCGGGGGTTAGCACAGATACGCAGTATTTT. Looking up the rest from reference TRBV7-9 and TRBJ2-3 gives the full variable domain: DTGVSQNPRHKITKRGQNVTFRCDPISEHNRLYWYRQTLGQGPEFLTYFQNEAQLEKSRLLSDRFSAERPKGSFSTLEIQRTEQGDSAMYLCASSPPGVSTDTQYFGPGTRLTVL.

The CDR3 sequence is CASSRDRGNNEQFF. The CDR3, as DNA: TGTGCCAGCTCTCGGGACAGGGGGAACAATGAGCAGTTCTTC. The chain carries TRBV18 and TRBJ2-1; the match to TRBD1 covers 11 bases. Germline values: CDR1 KGHSH, CDR2 LQKENI. Trimming took 6 bases from V and 5 from J; bases not matched to a gene: 3. This CDR3 comprises 14 residues.

V and J are TRBV18 and TRBJ2-5; D is uncertain. The CDR3 contains 14 residues. Germline-derived CDR1 and CDR2 are KGHSH and LQKENI. V lost 3 bases to trimming and J lost 5 bases, with 13 bases between them. CDR3: CASSPYMGRETQYF. CDR3 DNA sequence: TGTGCCAGCTCACCCTACATGGGCCGGGAGACCCAGTACTTC.

The rearrangement uses TRBV2 and TRBJ2-2, with 9 bases that match TRBD2. Germline CDR1 reads SNHLY; CDR2 reads FYNNEI. Trimming took 1 base from V and 2 from J; bases not matched to a gene: 17. The CDR3 covers 21 residues. CDR3 residues: CASSEVLLSAGGPINTGELFF. In nucleotides, the CDR3 is TGTGCCAGCAGTGAAGTCCTCCTATCTGCGGGAGGGCCAATAAACACCGGGGAGCTGTTTTTT.

The rearrangement joins TRBV29-1 to TRBJ2-7; weak D call: TRBD1 (5 bases). This CDR3 contains 12 residues. Germline V gives CDR1 SQVTM, CDR2 ANQGSEA. Trimming cost V 3 bases and J 5 bases, with 11 bases left between them. Written as DNA, the CDR3 is TGCAGCGTTGAGCACAGGCTCAACGAGCAGTACTTC. Encoded protein: CSVEHRLNEQYF.

The chain joins TRBV5-1 to TRBJ1-2, with D perhaps TRBD1 (6 bases). CDR1 is SGHRS, CDR2 YFSETQ, per germline. The CDR3 is 15 amino acids. The V and J ends lost 0 bases and 6 bases respectively, with 15 bases between them. The CDR3: CASSLESARGNGYTF. The CDR3 DNA reads TGCGCCAGCAGCTTGGAGAGCGCCAGGGGAAATGGCTACACCTTC.

This chain connects TRBV19 to TRBJ1-5; D call uncertain. V was clipped by 0 bases and J by 2 bases, with 8 bases between them. The CDR3 has 15 residues. From germline, CDR1 is LNHDA and CDR2 SQIVND (reference sequence). CDR3 DNA: TGTGCCAGTAGTATAGATCGGAGCGGCAATCAGCCCCAGCATTTT. It codes for CASSIDRSGNQPQHF.

The rearrangement uses TRBV30 and TRBJ2-2, with TRBD1 as a possible D gene (6 bases). Germline lookup yields CDR1 GTSNPN and CDR2 SVGIG (reference sequence). CDR3 length: 14 amino acids. Trimming took 4 bases from V and 5 from J, leaving 14 bases between them. DNA of the CDR3: TGTGCCTGGATTATCCACAGGGAAACCGGGGAGCTGTTTTTT. It codes for CAWIIHRETGELFF.

This chain links TRBV29-1 with TRBJ2-3; 8 bases line up with TRBD1. Germline V gives CDR1 SQVTM, CDR2 ANQGSEA. Trimming at V came to 4 bases and at J to 5 bases, leaving 8 bases not matched to a gene. The CDR3 is 14 residues long. The CDR3 protein is CSVGGPGGLDTQYF. The CDR3 DNA reads TGCAGCGTTGGTGGGCCAGGGGGCTTAGATACGCAGTATTTT.

The chain is built from TRBV19 and TRBJ1-2; 8 nucleotides align to TRBD1. Germline V gene sequence: CDR1 LNHDA, CDR2 SQIVND (reference sequence). The CDR3 length is 15 residues. V lost 7 bases, J lost 2 bases, and 9 bases stayed unmatched. The CDR3 protein is CASTIQGGKNYGYTF. The CDR3 nucleotides are TGTGCCAGTACCATACAGGGGGGGAAGAACTATGGCTACACCTTC.

The chain couples TRBV5-1 to TRBJ1-1, with unresolved D. Germline V gene lookup returns CDR1 SGHRS and CDR2 YFSETQ. The CDR3 loop spans 13 amino acids. Trimming shortened V by 1 base and J by 2 bases, and 6 bases separated the two germline ends. For the CDR3, the DNA is TGCGCCAGCAGCTTGACAGTAAACACTGAAGCTTTCTTT. Amino acids: CASSLTVNTEAFF.

This rearrangement joins TRBV6-1 to TRBJ2-7, with TRBD1 identical over 9 bases. The germline V gene has CDR1 MNHNS and CDR2 SASEGT. V was clipped by 7 bases and J by 4 bases; unmatched bases: 8. The CDR3 spans 14 residues. CDR3 sequence: CASTYRGQEYEQYF. The CDR3 nucleotides are TGTGCCAGCACTTACAGGGGGCAGGAGTACGAGCAGTACTTC.

This rearrangement joins TRBV29-1 to TRBJ2-7; 14 bases line up with TRBD2. Germline V gives CDR1 SQVTM, CDR2 ANQGSEA. The CDR3 covers 13 residues. Trimming at V came to 6 bases and at J to 7 bases, leaving 5 bases not matched to a gene. The CDR3 sequence is CSVGTSGSGEQYF. In DNA, the CDR3 is TGCAGCGTAGGGACTAGCGGGAGCGGGGAGCAGTACTTC.

This clone was counted once. The CDR3 here is CASGPARAEEFEQFF. The CDR3 DNA reads as TGTGCTAGTGGTCCAGCGAGGGCCGAAGAATTCGAGCAGTTCTTC. The rearrangement uses TRBV12-5 and TRBJ2-1; a possible D gene is TRBD2 (5 bases). Trimming left V 5 bases short and J 10 bases short, with 21 bases between. CDR3 length: 15 amino acids. Per germline, CDR1 LGHNT and CDR2 FRNRAP.

The chain joins TRBV6-5 to TRBJ2-2; possible D gene TRBD1, 5 bases. The CDR3 loop spans 15 amino acids. With 6 bases removed from V and 6 bases from J, the gap between germline ends came to 17 bases. In germline, CDR1 is MNHEY, CDR2 SVGAGI. The CDR3 reads CASRNEWSGPGELFF. CDR3 sequence (DNA): TGTGCCAGCAGAAACGAATGGTCAGGGCCCGGGGAGCTGTTTTTT.

The chain combines TRBV19 with TRBJ2-1; 8 positions match TRBD2. Germline V lookup: CDR1 LNHDA, CDR2 SQIVND (reference sequence). This CDR3 has 14 residues. Trimming cost V 6 bases and J 10 bases; bases outside gene matches: 11. In DNA, the CDR3 is TGTGCCAGTAGCACCTTACTAGCGGCTAACGAGCAGTTCTTC. It translates to CASSTLLAANEQFF.

This clone is a singleton in its sample. The chain carries TRBV6-1 and TRBJ2-5, with D uncertain. Germline V gene lookup returns CDR1 MNHNS and CDR2 SASEGT. The germline V and J ends were trimmed by 6 bases and 2 bases, with 7 bases remaining between them. CDR3 length: 12 residues. CDR3 nucleotide sequence: TGTGCCAGCAGGAGAGCGCAAGAGACCCAGTACTTC. It translates to CASRRAQETQYF.